This TCR beta chain was sequenced for a study of cytomegalovirus exposure and HLA in healthy donors. In germline, CDR1 is MNHEY, CDR2 SVGAGI. V trimming: 2 bases; J trimming: 5 bases; junction bases outside the gene matches: 3. CDR3 length equals 13 residues. Amplification used 60 Vbeta primers and 13 Jbeta primers. Measured with immunoSEQ multiplex PCR; TCRdb has only the in-frame clones, and not every one. The repertoire holds more than 80,000 clones, with around four fifths as singletons. The V call is TRBV6-5, the J call TRBJ2-7; 7 bases map to TRBD2. The origin of this receptor is a woman aged 40 to 55 in good health and CMV-seropositive. The sample taken for sequencing was PBMCs. CDR3 coding DNA: TGTGCCAGCAGTTACGTCGGGGGGAACGAGCAGTACTTC. It yields the protein CASSYVGGNEQYF.